The 27 T cell receptor beta chains below all came from one sample that was sequenced in a study of cytomegalovirus exposure and HLA in healthy donors. The PCR ran on 60 Vbeta and 13 Jbeta primers. Clones were sequenced by immunoSEQ multiplex PCR, and TCRdb holds only the in-frame ones, with some missing. The data contain more than 60,000 clones, about 78% of them seen just once; the ten biggest clones take up over 7%. Sample: PBMCs. Source of these receptors: a woman aged 40 to 49 in good health and CMV-seropositive.

The chain is built from TRBV29-1 and TRBJ2-7; tentative D call: TRBD1 (5 bases). Trimming took off 0 bases at V and 4 bases at J, with 7 bases between the two ends. Germline lookup yields CDR1 SQVTM and CDR2 ANQGSEA. There are 12 residues in the CDR3. CDR3 in amino acids: CSVEEAGYEQYF. In nucleotides, the CDR3 is TGCAGCGTTGAAGAGGCAGGGTACGAGCAGTACTTC.

CDR3 DNA sequence: TGCGCCAGCAGCACGTGGGACAGCGACGGCACAGATACGCAGTATTTT. Translating it yields CASSTWDSDGTDTQYF. J is TRBJ2-3 and V is TRBV5-1, with TRBD1 identical over 7 bases. V dropped 4 bases and J dropped 1; count of bases not matched to a gene: 9. Germline assignment: CDR1 SGHRS and CDR2 YFSETQ. The length of the CDR3 is 16 residues. The full variable domain, rest sourced from reference TRBV5-1 and TRBJ2-3, is KAGVTQTPRYLIKTRGQQVTLSCSPISGHRSVSWYQQTPGQGLQFLFEYFSETQRNKGNFPGRFSGRQFSNSRSEMNVSTLELGDSALYLCASSTWDSDGTDTQYFGPGTRLTVL.

This rearrangement joins TRBV19 to TRBJ2-7, with 10 bases that match TRBD1. V was clipped by 5 bases and J by 5 bases; unmatched bases: 3. The CDR3 runs 13 residues. Germline CDR1 and CDR2: LNHDA and SQIVND (reference sequence). DNA for the CDR3: TGTGCCAGTAGTGGGACAGGGGATAACGAGCAGTACTTC. Protein sequence: CASSGTGDNEQYF.

This sequence joins TRBV5-1 and TRBJ2-2, with 9 bases identical to TRBD1. The CDR3 runs 14 residues. J lost 4 bases, V lost 3 bases, and 1 base had no gene match. CDR1 SGHRS and CDR2 YFSETQ come from the germline V gene. The CDR3 DNA sequence: TGCGCCAGCAGCTGGGACAGGGCCACCGGGGAGCTGTTTTTT. This encodes CASSWDRATGELFF.

The chain carries TRBV9 and TRBJ1-2; tentatively, D is TRBD1 (6 bases). V was cut by 1 base and J by 4 bases, with 17 bases left in between. Germline loops: CDR1 SGDLS, CDR2 YYNGEE. CDR3 length: 16 amino acids. DNA of the CDR3: TGTGCCAGCAGCGTATCGGTGGGGGCGCGGAGCTATGGCTACACCTTC. Translated: CASSVSVGARSYGYTF.

J is TRBJ2-5 and V is TRBV5-1, with 7 bases matching TRBD2. The CDR3 is 14 amino acids. CDR1 is SGHRS and CDR2 is YFSETQ in the germline V gene. The V gene end was trimmed by 0 bases and the J gene end by 5 bases; junction bases not matched to a gene: 4. Here the CDR3 DNA reads TGCGCCAGCAGCTTGGAAGCGGGGCGGGAGACCCAGTACTTC. Translation: CASSLEAGRETQYF.

This clone was seen a handful of times. The rearrangement links TRBV5-1 to TRBJ1-5, with 7 bases fitting TRBD1. This CDR3 is 16 amino acids long. The germline V gene has CDR1 SGHRS and CDR2 YFSETQ. The junction had 13 bases not matched to a gene; V was cut back by 6 bases and J by 4 bases. DNA for the CDR3: TGCGCCAGCACTCGGCGACGAGACAGGGTAAATCAGCCCCAGCATTTT. Translation: CASTRRRDRVNQPQHF.

V is TRBV27 and J is TRBJ2-7, with TRBD2 matching 14 bases. CDR1 MNHEY and CDR2 SMNVEV come from the germline V gene (reference sequence). V shed 6 bases and J 2 bases; nucleotides not matched to a gene: 3. The CDR3 consists of 15 residues. The CDR3 loop reads CASRTGLAGAYEQYF. The CDR3 DNA sequence: TGTGCCAGCAGAACGGGACTAGCGGGGGCCTACGAGCAGTACTTC.

This clone was recorded once. V is TRBV4-1 and J is TRBJ1-3, with a weak D call TRBD1 (5 bases). V dropped 0 bases and J dropped 2 bases, with 11 bases sitting between them. CDR1 MGHRA and CDR2 YSYEKL come from the germline V gene. This CDR3 has 16 residues. The CDR3 reads CASSQDGTGAGNTIYF. The CDR3 DNA follows: TGCGCCAGCAGCCAAGATGGGACGGGGGCTGGAAACACCATATATTTT.

Only a few counts were recorded for this clone. The chain is built from TRBV6-1 and TRBJ1-2, with a tentative D call TRBD1 (5 bases). The V end lost 0 bases, the J end lost 8 bases, and 13 bases lay between the germline ends. Looked up from germline, CDR1 is MNHNS and CDR2 is SASEGT. The CDR3 is 14 residues long. The CDR3 protein is CASSEASRRQGYTF. As DNA, the CDR3 is TGTGCCAGCAGTGAAGCGTCCCGAAGACAGGGCTACACCTTC.

The rearrangement links TRBV28 to TRBJ1-5; the D gene is possibly TRBD1 (5 bases). This CDR3 has 12 amino acids. Germline V gene lookup returns CDR1 MDHEN and CDR2 SYDVKM. Trimming pared 8 bases from V and 7 bases from J, leaving 12 bases between. The CDR3 DNA reads TGTGCCAGCGGTCAGGGAAGGCAGCCCCAGCATTTT. Protein product: CASGQGRQPQHF.

The rearrangement uses TRBV7-9 and TRBJ2-7; 8 bases match TRBD2. Germline V CDR1 and CDR2: SEHNR, FQNEAQ (reference sequence). The length of the CDR3 is 13 residues. V lost 8 bases, J lost 4 bases, and 7 bases stayed unmatched. CDR3 bases: TGTGCCAGCGCGGGGGGATTAACGTACGAGCAGTACTTC. It translates to CASAGGLTYEQYF. The full variable domain, completed using reference TRBV7-9 and TRBJ2-7, is DTGVSQNPRHKITKRGQNVTFRCDPISEHNRLYWYRQTLGQGPEFLTYFQNEAQLEKSRLLSDRFSAERPKGSFSTLEIQRTEQGDSAMYLCASAGGLTYEQYFGPGTRLTVT.

This clone was observed a handful of times. This chain uses TRBV11-2 with TRBJ2-1; D is possibly TRBD2 (5 bases). CDR3 length equals 16 residues. V was shortened by 5 bases and J by 3 bases, with 17 bases between the two germline ends. Germline lookup yields CDR1 SGHAT and CDR2 FQNNGV. CDR3 DNA: TGTGCCAGCAGCCCTCGCCTAGCCGGAATCTACAATGAGCAGTTCTTC. This sequence encodes CASSPRLAGIYNEQFF.

This clone was seen just once. This sample includes further DNA sequences coding for the same CDR3. The chain combines TRBV7-2 with TRBJ2-5, with 7 bases aligning to TRBD1. The V gene's germline CDR1 is SGHTA and CDR2 FQGNSA. Losses at the gene ends were 5 bases for V and 4 bases for J; bases not matched to a gene: 7. This CDR3 spans 14 amino acids. The chain's CDR3 is CASSPVRGRETQYF. The CDR3 region has the DNA TGTGCCAGCAGCCCCGTGAGGGGGCGAGAGACCCAGTACTTC.

This clone was found once. This rearrangement joins TRBV10-3 to TRBJ2-7; tentative D call: TRBD1 (6 bases). V was trimmed by 6 bases and J by 5 bases, leaving 17 bases between them. This CDR3 comprises 14 residues. Germline V gene sequence: CDR1 ENHRY, CDR2 SYGVKD. The CDR3 bases are TGTGCCATCAGCCCCCGAGACAGGTCCAACGAGCAGTACTTC. Translated: CAISPRDRSNEQYF.

V usage is TRBV7-3 and J usage is TRBJ2-5; maybe TRBD2 (5 bases). Trimming took 3 bases from V and 5 from J, leaving 13 bases between them. Looked up from germline, CDR1 is SGHTA and CDR2 is FQGTGA. The CDR3 loop spans 14 amino acids. In DNA, the CDR3 is TGTGCCAGCAGCTTCGGGGTTCGCCGGGAGACCCAGTACTTC. Protein product: CASSFGVRRETQYF.

The chain carries TRBV29-1 and TRBJ2-4; 7 bases align to TRBD1. Germline V gene sequence: CDR1 SQVTM, CDR2 ANQGSEA. The CDR3 totals 11 residues. V was pared by 2 bases and J by 15 bases, with 7 bases of the junction left unmatched. CDR3 sequence (DNA): TGCAGCGTTGAATTATTCCGGGACAGGTACTTC. Translated: CSVELFRDRYF.

This chain links TRBV6-1 with TRBJ1-6; possible D gene TRBD1, 6 bases. Germline V lookup: CDR1 MNHNS, CDR2 SASEGT. This CDR3 region has 15 residues. V was pared by 3 bases and J by 7 bases, with 13 bases between. CDR3 nucleotide sequence: TGTGCCAGCAGTGACCGGCAGGGGAGCAATTCACCCCTCCACTTT. Protein: CASSDRQGSNSPLHF.

This chain connects TRBV7-2 to TRBJ1-2, with D hard to call. Trimming took off 1 base at V and 7 bases at J, with 7 bases between the two ends. The CDR3 spans 12 residues. Germline V gene sequence: CDR1 SGHTA, CDR2 FQGNSA. CDR3 DNA: TGTGCCAGCAGCTTAGTGACTTTTGGCTACACCTTC. Encoded protein: CASSLVTFGYTF.

The chain carries TRBV4-3 and TRBJ2-5, with TRBD1 matching over 8 bases. The V and J ends lost 3 bases and 5 bases, in that order; junction bases with no gene match: 5. Germline-derived CDR1 and CDR2 are LGHNA and YSLEER. The CDR3 extends over 14 amino acids. The CDR3 spells CASSHTDRAETQYF. The CDR3 DNA reads as TGCGCCAGCAGCCATACGGACAGGGCGGAGACCCAGTACTTC.

CDR3 region: CASRVRLDRANQPQHF. The CDR3 DNA reads TGTGCAAGTCGCGTTAGATTGGACAGGGCAAATCAGCCCCAGCATTTT. The rearrangement uses TRBV12-2 and TRBJ1-5; TRBD1, as called in the table, went unchecked against the DNA. TRBV12-2 is a pseudogene. This CDR3 region has 16 residues.

The chain has TRBV5-1 and TRBJ2-7; 7 bases match TRBD1. The CDR3 has 13 amino acids. Germline CDR1 SGHRS, CDR2 YFSETQ. The V segment lost 1 base and the J segment 7 bases; nucleotides outside the gene matches: 5. The DNA of the CDR3 is TGCGCCAGCAGCTTGAGACAGGGCGTAGAGCAGTACTTC. Encoded protein: CASSLRQGVEQYF. Filled out from reference TRBV5-1 and TRBJ2-7, the complete variable domain reads KAGVTQTPRYLIKTRGQQVTLSCSPISGHRSVSWYQQTPGQGLQFLFEYFSETQRNKGNFPGRFSGRQFSNSRSEMNVSTLELGDSALYLCASSLRQGVEQYFGPGTRLTVT.

The chain uses TRBV5-6 and TRBJ2-7; TRBD1 aligns across 7 bases. There are 13 residues in the CDR3. CDR1 is SGHDT, CDR2 YYEEEE, per germline. The junction had 6 bases not matched to a gene; V was cut back by 4 bases and J by 5 bases. CDR3 in DNA: TGTGCCAGCAGCAAGACAGGGTCCCACGAGCAGTACTTC. This encodes CASSKTGSHEQYF.

J is TRBJ1-3 and V is TRBV4-1, with D possibly being TRBD1 (6 bases). Germline V lookup: CDR1 MGHRA, CDR2 YSYEKL. The V gene lost 0 bases and the J gene lost 0 bases, with 12 bases spanning the gap. This CDR3 is built from 17 residues. CDR3 sequence (DNA): TGCGCCAGCAGCCAAGAACAGGGAGTCGTCTCTGGAAACACCATATATTTT. It translates to CASSQEQGVVSGNTIYF.

The chain joins TRBV7-2 to TRBJ2-3, with D possibly TRBD2 on 6 matching bases. Deletions cut 0 bases from V and 0 bases from J, with 10 bases between. Germline V gene lookup returns CDR1 SGHTA and CDR2 FQGNSA. The CDR3 consists of 16 residues. CDR3 DNA: TGTGCCAGCAGCTTAGCTCTGGGGGGTAGCACAGATACGCAGTATTTT. Its protein is CASSLALGGSTDTQYF. The variable domain in full, completed from reference TRBV7-2 and TRBJ2-3, reads GAGVSQSPSNKVTEKGKDVELRCDPISGHTALYWYRQSLGQGLEFLIYFQGNSAPDKSGLPSDRFSAERTGGSVSTLTIQRTQQEDSAVYLCASSLALGGSTDTQYFGPGTRLTVL.

This rearrangement joins TRBV28 to TRBJ1-1; a possible D gene is TRBD1 (5 bases). From germline, CDR1 is MDHEN and CDR2 SYDVKM. This CDR3 contains 11 residues. V lost 7 bases to trimming and J lost 11 bases, with 14 bases between them. CDR3 coding DNA: TGTGCCAGCACCTTCGCGGGGGGGGCTTTCTTT. Translation: CASTFAGGAFF.

The gene calls are TRBV11-1 and TRBJ2-1, with a tentative D call TRBD1 (6 bases). CDR3 size: 15 residues. Trimming removed 2 bases from V and 8 bases from J, with 16 bases in between. Germline V gene data show CDR1 as SGHAT and CDR2 as FQDESV (reference sequence). CDR3 sequence (DNA): TGTGCCAGCAGCTTAATGGTACAGGGTAGCGATGAGCAGTTCTTC. Translating it yields CASSLMVQGSDEQFF. The entire variable domain, with the rest obtained from reference TRBV11-1 and TRBJ2-1, is as follows: EAEVAQSPRYKITEKSQAVAFWCDPISGHATLYWYRQILGQGPELLVQFQDESVVDDSQLPKDRFSAERLKGVDSTLKIQPAELGDSAMYLCASSLMVQGSDEQFFGPGTRLTVL.